These 32 T cell receptor beta chains were sequenced from one sample in a study of blood T cell repertoires in COVID-19. Clones were sequenced by immunoSEQ multiplex PCR, and TCRdb holds only the in-frame ones, with some missing. The repertoire holds roughly 250,000 clones, with approximately 90% as singletons. Sequencing was done on a sample of peripheral blood. These receptors came from a man in his fifties or sixties who had recovered from COVID-19.

The genes are TRBV27 and TRBJ1-2, with D possibly being TRBD1 (5 bases). Germline lookup yields CDR1 MNHEY and CDR2 SMNVEV (reference sequence). V lost 4 bases and J 6 bases, leaving 12 bases between the germline ends. This CDR3 region has 13 residues. The CDR3 protein is CASSSRAGNGYTF. The CDR3 DNA follows: TGTGCCAGCAGTTCCAGGGCAGGTAATGGCTACACCTTC.

V and J are TRBV9 and TRBJ2-5; 8 bases match TRBD1. CDR3 size: 13 residues. J lost 5 bases, V lost 2 bases, and 2 bases had no gene match. CDR1 SGDLS and CDR2 YYNGEE come from the germline V gene. The CDR3 region is CASSVSGGETQYF. The DNA for the CDR3 is TGTGCCAGCAGCGTTTCAGGGGGCGAGACCCAGTACTTC.

CDR3 sequence: CASSQDWSYGYTF. The CDR3 nucleotides are TGTGCCAGCAGCCAAGATTGGAGCTATGGCTACACCTTC. The chain links TRBV14 to TRBJ1-2, with D uncertain. V was clipped by 0 bases and J by 4 bases, with 6 bases between them. CDR1 SGHDN and CDR2 FVKESK come from the germline V gene. The CDR3 is made up of 13 amino acids.

J is TRBJ2-7 and V is TRBV5-6, with 11 bases matching TRBD1. In germline, CDR1 is SGHDT, CDR2 YYEEEE. There are 15 residues in the CDR3. V trimming: 3 bases; J trimming: 2 bases; junction bases outside the gene matches: 4. This chain's CDR3 is CASSSGTGGPYEQYV. CDR3 nucleotides: TGTGCCAGCAGCTCGGGGACAGGGGGACCCTACGAGCAGTACGTC.

This clone was observed a few times. The chain links TRBV4-1 to TRBJ1-4; TRBD1 matches at 8 bases. The CDR3 is 16 amino acids. Germline-derived CDR1 and CDR2 are MGHRA and YSYEKL. V was pared by 1 base and J by 5 bases, with 6 bases of the junction left unmatched. The CDR3 DNA reads as TGCGCCAGCAGCCAAGCCCCCAGGGGGCCGAATGAAAAACTGTTTTTT. This codes for CASSQAPRGPNEKLFF.

The chain links TRBV6-5 to TRBJ1-6; D gene uncertain. This CDR3 comprises 16 residues. Per the germline V gene, CDR1 is MNHEY and CDR2 is SVGAGI. Between the trimmed V and J ends, which lost 2 bases and 7 bases, there was a span of 15 bases. The CDR3 DNA follows: TGTGCCAGCAGTTACGTGGCAGGTAGAGGGAATTCACCCCTCCACTTT. Protein product: CASSYVAGRGNSPLHF.

The table lists this clone with a count of one. The CDR3 reads CASSAYRTSNTEAFF. The DNA for the CDR3 is TGTGCCAGTAGTGCATACAGGACGTCGAACACTGAAGCTTTCTTT. The chain joins TRBV19 to TRBJ1-1; TRBD1 is a possible D gene (5 bases). Trimming stripped 5 bases from V and 1 base from J, with 14 bases between. CDR3 size: 15 residues. Per germline, CDR1 LNHDA and CDR2 SQIVND (reference sequence).

This clone was detected once. This chain connects TRBV19 to TRBJ2-2; unclear D gene. CDR3 size: 14 residues. V gave up 3 bases and J gave up 7 bases, with 12 bases separating them. Germline CDR1 LNHDA, CDR2 SQIVND (reference sequence). The CDR3 protein is CASSIRPRSGELFF. The CDR3 region has the DNA TGTGCCAGTAGTATTCGTCCTCGCAGCGGGGAGCTGTTTTTT.

The chain joins TRBV5-1 to TRBJ1-2; D might be TRBD1 (5 bases). V shed 2 bases and J shed 0 bases, with 11 bases lying between them. Germline CDR1 reads SGHRS; CDR2 reads YFSETQ. The CDR3 has 15 amino acids. DNA of the CDR3: TGCGCCAGCAGCTTTGGGGCAGGGTCTAACTATGGCTACACCTTC. Protein: CASSFGAGSNYGYTF.

The chain combines TRBV15 with TRBJ2-2, with 8 bases identical to TRBD1. This CDR3 region has 15 residues. Germline V lookup: CDR1 LNHNV, CDR2 YYDKDF (reference sequence). J was trimmed by 3 bases and V by 3 bases; bases with no gene match: 3. CDR3 sequence reads: CATSSRDRHTGELFF. The CDR3 nucleotides are TGTGCCACCAGCAGCCGGGACAGGCACACCGGGGAGCTGTTTTTT.

This sequence joins TRBV7-9 and TRBJ1-2, with D uncertain. Trimming removed 3 bases at V and 4 bases at J, with 9 bases between. The CDR3 runs 13 residues. The germline V gene has CDR1 SEHNR and CDR2 FQNEAQ (reference sequence). For the CDR3, the DNA is TGTGCCAGCAGCTTGGCAGGCGCCTATGGCTACACCTTC. It yields the protein CASSLAGAYGYTF.

The V call is TRBV7-2, the J call TRBJ1-1; no clear D gene. CDR3 size: 13 residues. Looked up from germline, CDR1 is SGHTA and CDR2 is FQGNSA. Trimming took off 3 bases at V and 4 bases at J, with 9 bases between the two ends. This CDR3 reads CASSFAGGTEAFF. The CDR3 DNA reads TGTGCCAGCAGCTTTGCGGGTGGCACTGAAGCTTTCTTT.

The chain has TRBV19 and TRBJ2-5, with D possibly matching TRBD1 (5 bases). Germline CDR1 LNHDA, CDR2 SQIVND (reference sequence). V lost 3 bases to trimming and J lost 0 bases, with 8 bases between them. The CDR3 runs to 14 residues. For the CDR3, the DNA is TGTGCCAGTAGTATGGACACCTACCAAGAGACCCAGTACTTC. Amino acids: CASSMDTYQETQYF.

The chain is built from TRBV4-2 and TRBJ1-3, with D possibly being TRBD1 (6 bases). CDR3 size: 17 residues. Germline CDR1 and CDR2: LGHNA and YNFKEQ. Trimming removed 0 bases from V and 2 bases from J, with 14 bases in between. Here the CDR3 DNA reads TGTGCCAGCAGCCAAGACCGGTTAGGGGGTGCTGGAAACACCATATATTTT. This codes for CASSQDRLGGAGNTIYF.

This sequence joins TRBV11-2 and TRBJ2-7; possible D gene TRBD1, 6 bases. CDR1 is SGHAT, CDR2 FQNNGV, per germline. Trimming took 5 bases from V and 2 from J, leaving 13 bases between them. This CDR3 comprises 14 residues. The CDR3 DNA sequence: TGTGCCAGCAGCCCTGACAGGTTCCCCTACGAGCAGTACTTC. Translation: CASSPDRFPYEQYF.

This clone was recorded only once. The gene calls are TRBV7-2 and TRBJ2-1, with unresolved D. This CDR3 contains 14 residues. Germline V gene sequence: CDR1 SGHTA, CDR2 FQGNSA. Trimming stripped 5 bases from V and 12 bases from J, with 20 bases between. The CDR3 region is CASSLKGRKGVQFF. The CDR3 DNA is TGTGCCAGCAGCCTTAAAGGCAGGAAAGGTGTGCAGTTCTTC.

V usage is TRBV5-1 and J usage is TRBJ1-4; D not resolved. Germline CDR1 SGHRS, CDR2 YFSETQ. The CDR3 covers 15 residues. Trimming pared 0 bases from V and 3 bases from J, leaving 9 bases between. The CDR3 loop reads CASSLATPANEKLFF. In DNA form, the CDR3 reads TGCGCCAGCAGCTTGGCCACGCCAGCTAATGAAAAACTGTTTTTT.

V gene TRBV3-1 (or the pseudogene TRBV3-2) combines with J gene TRBJ2-7, with TRBD2 matching over 9 bases. Germline CDR1 LGHDT, CDR2 YNNKEL (reference sequence). The CDR3 sequence is 16 residues long. V shed 3 bases, J shed 0 bases, and the junction held 6 bases outside the gene matches. CDR3 bases: TGTGCCAGCAGCCAGAACCCTAGCGGGGCCTCCTACGAGCAGTACTTC. As protein: CASSQNPSGASYEQYF.

The genes are TRBV7-9 and TRBJ1-2; D unclear. The CDR3 is 13 residues long. V was cut by 4 bases and J by 4 bases, with 10 bases left in between. Germline V gives CDR1 SEHNR, CDR2 FQNEAQ (reference sequence). The CDR3 DNA sequence: TGTGCCAGCAGCTCCCCGACGGGCTATGGCTACACCTTC. As protein: CASSSPTGYGYTF.

This chain connects TRBV5-5 to TRBJ2-7; possible D gene TRBD1, 6 bases. CDR1 is SGHKS, CDR2 YYEKEE, per germline (reference sequence). The CDR3 totals 13 residues. With 4 bases removed from V and 3 bases from J, the gap between germline ends came to 11 bases. The CDR3 loop reads CASSRQGGYEQYF. DNA for the CDR3: TGTGCCAGCAGCCGACAAGGGGGCTACGAGCAGTACTTC. Based on the CDR3 plus reference TRBV5-5 and TRBJ2-7, the full variable domain is DAGVTQSPTHLIKTRGQQVTLRCSPISGHKSVSWYQQVLGQGPQFIFQYYEKEERGRGNFPDRFSARQFPNYSSELNVNALLLGDSALYLCASSRQGGYEQYFGPGTRLTVT.

This clone showed up just once. The rearrangement links TRBV10-3 to TRBJ1-2; D ambiguous. In germline, CDR1 is ENHRY, CDR2 SYGVKD. V gave up 0 bases and J gave up 8 bases, with 22 bases separating them. The CDR3 sequence is 17 residues long. Here the CDR3 reads CAISESGRRTFSGGYTF. The CDR3 nucleotides are TGTGCCATCAGTGAGTCTGGCAGGAGGACTTTTTCGGGCGGCTACACCTTC.

This clone was seen more than once but under ten times. The genes are TRBV27 and TRBJ2-2; TRBD2 matches 16 bases. This CDR3 contains 17 residues. V lost 7 bases and J lost 4; bases outside the gene matches: 6. Germline loops: CDR1 MNHEY, CDR2 SMNVEV (reference sequence). The CDR3 coding sequence is TGTGCCAGCACCAAGGGGACTAGCGGGGGGGCCACCGGGGAGCTGTTTTTT. This gives the protein CASTKGTSGGATGELFF.

The chain uses TRBV5-4 and TRBJ1-6; 7 nucleotides align to TRBD1. V trimming: 2 bases; J trimming: 3 bases; junction bases outside the gene matches: 5. This CDR3 comprises 16 residues. Germline loops: CDR1 SGHNT, CDR2 YYREEE (reference sequence). The CDR3 region has the DNA TGTGCCAGCAGCTTATCGACAGGGCTCTATAATTCACCCCTCCACTTT. Its translation: CASSLSTGLYNSPLHF.

This clone has just one count. This chain connects TRBV27 to TRBJ2-1; TRBD2 is a possible D gene (5 bases). Per germline, CDR1 MNHEY and CDR2 SMNVEV (reference sequence). V was clipped by 5 bases and J by 8 bases, with 22 bases between them. This CDR3 has 16 amino acids. DNA for the CDR3: TGTGCCAGCAGTCCCCTATCCGCCGGGAACAAGGATGAGCAGTTCTTC. Amino acid sequence: CASSPLSAGNKDEQFF.

CDR3 sequence reads: CASSYPGQGGYGYTF. The CDR3, as DNA: TGTGCCAGCAGTTACCCAGGACAGGGAGGCTATGGCTACACCTTC. This chain links TRBV6-5 with TRBJ1-2; TRBD1 aligns across 8 bases. Germline CDR1 is MNHEY and CDR2 is SVGAGI. The trim removed 2 bases at V and 4 bases at J, leaving 6 bases unmatched. The CDR3 loop spans 15 amino acids.

The V call is TRBV19, the J call TRBJ2-2, with 8 bases aligning to TRBD1. Germline V gene data show CDR1 as LNHDA and CDR2 as SQIVND (reference sequence). The length of the CDR3 is 15 residues. V dropped 10 bases and J dropped 4; count of bases not matched to a gene: 11. CDR3 coding DNA: TGTGCCACGCGACCGGGACAGGTTGGCACCGGGGAGCTGTTTTTT. Its translation: CATRPGQVGTGELFF.

The V gene is TRBV5-1, the J gene TRBJ2-3; D possibly corresponds to TRBD1 (5 bases). Germline CDR1 is SGHRS and CDR2 is YFSETQ. The CDR3 length is 15 residues. V gave up 1 base and J gave up 3 bases, with 12 bases separating them. CDR3 bases: TGCGCCAGCAGCTTGACAGGTGTGTTGACAGATACGCAGTATTTT. Translated: CASSLTGVLTDTQYF.

This clone appeared once. The chain employs TRBV7-8 and TRBJ2-5, with TRBD2 matching 9 bases. Germline V gene data show CDR1 as SGHVS and CDR2 as FQNEAQ. Trimming took 4 bases from V and 5 from J; bases not matched to a gene: 8. CDR3 size: 15 residues. This chain's CDR3 is CASSSGRGGKETQYF. DNA of the CDR3: TGTGCCAGCAGCTCAGGGCGGGGGGGAAAGGAGACCCAGTACTTC.

The J gene is TRBJ1-6, the V gene TRBV5-1; TRBD1 agrees at 8 bases. V was pared by 0 bases and J by 10 bases, with 6 bases of the junction left unmatched. Germline CDR1 SGHRS, CDR2 YFSETQ. The CDR3 has 15 residues. The CDR3 is CASSLDAGGRSPLHF. The CDR3 region has the DNA TGCGCCAGCAGCTTGGATGCAGGGGGCCGGTCACCCCTCCACTTT.

In this sample, this clone turned up many times. The gene calls are TRBV19 and TRBJ2-2, with D possibly TRBD2 on 8 matching bases. The CDR3 extends over 15 amino acids. CDR1 is LNHDA and CDR2 is SQIVND in the germline V gene (reference sequence). V was pared by 7 bases and J by 2 bases, with 14 bases between. In DNA, the CDR3 is TGTGCCAGTACCGGGGGGGACAGAAACACCGGGGAGCTGTTTTTT. It codes for CASTGGDRNTGELFF.

This rearrangement joins TRBV5-5 to TRBJ2-1, with 9 bases matching TRBD2. CDR1 is SGHKS, CDR2 YYEKEE, per germline (reference sequence). V lost 0 bases and J lost 15; bases outside the gene matches: 7. CDR3 size: 13 residues. In DNA, the CDR3 is TGTGCCAGCAGCTTGGTTGCGGGGGGGTATCTGTTCTTC. As protein: CASSLVAGGYLFF.

This clone has at least ten counts. The chain carries TRBV19 and TRBJ2-2; tentative D call: TRBD2 (6 bases). The CDR3 runs 16 residues. Germline V lookup: CDR1 LNHDA, CDR2 SQIVND (reference sequence). Between the trimmed V and J ends, which lost 3 bases and 4 bases, there was a span of 15 bases. The DNA for the CDR3 is TGTGCCAGTAGTATCCGGCGGGGAGGAAGCACCGGGGAGCTGTTTTTT. Translation gives CASSIRRGGSTGELFF.